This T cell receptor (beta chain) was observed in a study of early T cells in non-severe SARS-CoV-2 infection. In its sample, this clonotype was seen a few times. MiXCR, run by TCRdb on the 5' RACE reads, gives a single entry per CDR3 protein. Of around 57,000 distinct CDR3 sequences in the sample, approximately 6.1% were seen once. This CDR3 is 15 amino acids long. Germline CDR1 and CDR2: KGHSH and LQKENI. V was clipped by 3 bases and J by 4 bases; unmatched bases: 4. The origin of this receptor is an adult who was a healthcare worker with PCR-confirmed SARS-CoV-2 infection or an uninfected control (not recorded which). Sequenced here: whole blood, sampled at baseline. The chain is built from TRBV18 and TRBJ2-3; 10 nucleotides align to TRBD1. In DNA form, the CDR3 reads TGTGCCAGCTCACCTACCGGGACAGGGGCAGATACGCAGTATTTT. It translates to CASSPTGTGADTQYF.